A selection of T cell receptor beta chains follows, all from one sample in a study of technical replicates of blood from a handful of donors. The assay was immunoSEQ multiplex PCR, and TCRdb's table has in-frame clones only and misses some. The table shows tens of thousands of clones, with approximately 86% occurring only once. Sequencing was carried out using PBMCs. The receptor set was obtained from a human donor in good health. Some clones in this sample may be carry-over from other donors' samples. Both conserved end residues are part of each CDR3. The order of the fields is clone size, V gene, J gene, D gene, CDR3 protein, CDR3 DNA. D genes are given only for firm matches. Some rows mark clone size as missing; the rest say once, few, many or name a class of expanded clone.

clone_size: .; v_call: TRBV18; j_call: TRBJ2-1; d_call: .; cdr3_aa: CASSKQSSYNEQFF; cdr3_nt: TGTGCCAGCTCCAAACAGAGCTCCTACAATGAGCAGTTCTTC
clone_size: .; v_call: TRBV9; j_call: TRBJ1-2; d_call: .; cdr3_aa: CASSATVYYGYTF; cdr3_nt: TGTGCCAGCAGCGCGACAGTCTACTATGGCTACACCTTC
clone_size: .; v_call: TRBV6-1; j_call: TRBJ1-2; d_call: TRBD1; cdr3_aa: CASSWTGGDYGYTF; cdr3_nt: TGTGCCAGCAGTTGGACAGGGGGAGACTATGGCTACACCTTC
clone_size: .; v_call: TRBV7-9; j_call: TRBJ2-4; d_call: .; cdr3_aa: CASSEQEGVTKNIQYF; cdr3_nt: TGTGCCAGCAGCGAACAGGAAGGGGTAACCAAAAACATTCAGTACTTC
clone_size: .; v_call: TRBV5-1; j_call: TRBJ2-2; d_call: TRBD2; cdr3_aa: CASSLIPSGGTGELFF; cdr3_nt: TGCGCCAGCAGCTTGATTCCAAGCGGGGGCACCGGGGAGCTGTTTTTT
clone_size: .; v_call: TRBV4-3; j_call: TRBJ2-2; d_call: .; cdr3_aa: CASSQEISHTGELFF; cdr3_nt: TGCGCCAGCAGCCAAGAGATTAGCCACACCGGGGAGCTGTTTTTT
clone_size: .; v_call: TRBV2; j_call: TRBJ2-1; d_call: .; cdr3_aa: CASSWTESGEQFF; cdr3_nt: TGTGCCAGCAGTTGGACGGAAAGCGGTGAGCAGTTCTTC
clone_size: .; v_call: TRBV5-6; j_call: TRBJ1-5; d_call: .; cdr3_aa: CASSFWAISNQPQHF; cdr3_nt: TGTGCCAGCAGCTTTTGGGCAATTAGCAATCAGCCCCAGCATTTT
clone_size: .; v_call: TRBV7-2; j_call: TRBJ2-1; d_call: TRBD2; cdr3_aa: CASSSLGDYYNEQFF; cdr3_nt: TGTGCCAGCAGCTCTTTGGGGGACTATTACAATGAGCAGTTCTTC
clone_size: .; v_call: TRBV2; j_call: TRBJ1-2; d_call: .; cdr3_aa: CASSKDSPAYYGYTF; cdr3_nt: TGTGCCAGCAGTAAGGACAGCCCTGCTTACTATGGCTACACCTTC
clone_size: .; v_call: TRBV6-6; j_call: TRBJ2-7; d_call: TRBD2; cdr3_aa: CASSPLASGSYEQYF; cdr3_nt: TGTGCCAGCAGTCCCCTGGCTAGCGGGAGTTACGAGCAGTACTTC
clone_size: .; v_call: TRBV5-1; j_call: TRBJ2-7; d_call: .; cdr3_aa: CASSPGGGGYEQYF; cdr3_nt: TGCGCCAGCAGCCCCGGGGGAGGGGGTTACGAGCAGTACTTC
clone_size: .; v_call: TRBV5-1; j_call: TRBJ2-5; d_call: TRBD1; cdr3_aa: CASNLSGRDRDGTQYF; cdr3_nt: TGCGCCAGCAACCTCTCAGGCCGGGACAGGGATGGGACCCAGTACTTC
clone_size: .; v_call: TRBV7-2; j_call: TRBJ2-5; d_call: TRBD2; cdr3_aa: CASSTRPGLEISNF; cdr3_nt: TGTGCCAGCAGCACACGACCGGGACTAGAAATTAGCAACTTC
clone_size: .; v_call: TRBV7-8; j_call: TRBJ2-2; d_call: .; cdr3_aa: CASKKTATGELFF; cdr3_nt: TGTGCCAGCAAAAAGACAGCCACCGGGGAGCTGTTTTTT
clone_size: few; v_call: TRBV6-5; j_call: TRBJ1-2; d_call: .; cdr3_aa: CASSYSAGLNYGYTF; cdr3_nt: TGTGCCAGCAGTTACTCGGCAGGGCTGAACTATGGCTACACCTTC
clone_size: .; v_call: TRBV18; j_call: TRBJ2-7; d_call: .; cdr3_aa: CASSPWGQGAEYF; cdr3_nt: .
clone_size: .; v_call: TRBV19; j_call: TRBJ1-2; d_call: TRBD1; cdr3_aa: CASRSTGGAYGYTF; cdr3_nt: TGTGCCAGTAGGTCGACAGGGGGCGCCTATGGCTACACCTTC
clone_size: .; v_call: TRBV10-3; j_call: TRBJ1-2; d_call: .; cdr3_aa: CAISESPRGVYTF; cdr3_nt: TGTGCCATCAGTGAGTCCCCCCGGGGGGTTTACACCTTC
clone_size: .; v_call: TRBV10-3; j_call: TRBJ2-5; d_call: TRBD2; cdr3_aa: CAISVSGGQETQYF; cdr3_nt: TGTGCCATCAGTGTTAGCGGGGGCCAAGAGACCCAGTACTTC
clone_size: .; v_call: TRBV27; j_call: TRBJ2-2; d_call: .; cdr3_aa: CASSFGLATGELFF; cdr3_nt: TGTGCCAGCAGTTTTGGGCTAGCGACCGGGGAGCTGTTTTTT
clone_size: .; v_call: TRBV2; j_call: TRBJ2-4; d_call: .; cdr3_aa: CASCGVAKNIQYF; cdr3_nt: TGTGCCAGCTGCGGGGTGGCCAAAAACATTCAGTACTTC
clone_size: .; v_call: TRBV27; j_call: TRBJ2-7; d_call: TRBD1; cdr3_aa: CASSQGTGVYEQYF; cdr3_nt: TGTGCCAGCAGTCAAGGGACAGGGGTTTACGAGCAGTACTTC
clone_size: .; v_call: TRBV5-1; j_call: TRBJ2-7; d_call: .; cdr3_aa: CASSLGPRSYEQYF; cdr3_nt: TGCGCCAGCAGCTTGGGGCCCAGGTCCTACGAGCAGTACTTC
clone_size: .; v_call: TRBV5-1; j_call: TRBJ1-1; d_call: .; cdr3_aa: CASSPDGEGTEAFF; cdr3_nt: TGCGCCAGCAGCCCGGACGGGGAAGGCACTGAAGCTTTCTTT
clone_size: .; v_call: TRBV5-4; j_call: TRBJ1-3; d_call: TRBD1; cdr3_aa: CASSTGVFGNTIYF; cdr3_nt: TGTGCCAGCAGCACAGGGGTATTTGGAAACACCATATATTTT
clone_size: .; v_call: TRBV6-1; j_call: TRBJ2-3; d_call: TRBD2; cdr3_aa: CASSVLAGSTDTQYF; cdr3_nt: TGTGCCAGCAGTGTGCTAGCGGGGAGCACAGATACGCAGTATTTT
clone_size: .; v_call: TRBV7-2; j_call: TRBJ2-2; d_call: TRBD1; cdr3_aa: CASSLAGQGRTGELFF; cdr3_nt: TGTGCCAGCAGCTTAGCGGGACAGGGGAGGACCGGGGAGCTGTTTTTT
clone_size: .; v_call: TRBV29-1; j_call: TRBJ1-2; d_call: TRBD1; cdr3_aa: CSVEGQGAHGYTF; cdr3_nt: TGCAGCGTTGAAGGCCAGGGGGCACATGGCTACACCTTC
clone_size: .; v_call: TRBV29-1; j_call: TRBJ2-2; d_call: .; cdr3_aa: CSAGQPDTGELFF; cdr3_nt: TGCAGCGCGGGACAACCCGACACCGGGGAGCTGTTTTTT
clone_size: .; v_call: TRBV7-3; j_call: TRBJ2-3; d_call: .; cdr3_aa: CASSLNPPQGWDTQYF; cdr3_nt: TGTGCCAGCAGCTTAAACCCTCCCCAGGGGTGGGATACGCAGTATTTT
clone_size: .; v_call: TRBV5-1; j_call: TRBJ2-7; d_call: TRBD1; cdr3_aa: CARGDRVFSEQYF; cdr3_nt: TGCGCCAGGGGAGACAGGGTATTTTCCGAGCAGTACTTC
clone_size: .; v_call: TRBV4-1; j_call: TRBJ2-3; d_call: TRBD2; cdr3_aa: CASGLAGDTQYF; cdr3_nt: TGCGCCAGCGGACTAGCGGGAGATACGCAGTATTTT
clone_size: .; v_call: TRBV12-5; j_call: TRBJ1-1; d_call: .; cdr3_aa: CASGLANYGVNTEAFF; cdr3_nt: TGTGCTAGTGGTTTGGCAAATTACGGGGTGAACACTGAAGCTTTCTTT
clone_size: .; v_call: TRBV4-3; j_call: TRBJ2-5; d_call: TRBD2; cdr3_aa: CASSQTSGGGQETQYF; cdr3_nt: TGCGCCAGCAGCCAAACTAGCGGGGGGGGGCAAGAGACCCAGTACTTC
clone_size: .; v_call: TRBV4-2; j_call: TRBJ1-5; d_call: .; cdr3_aa: CASSQGSQSNQPQHF; cdr3_nt: TGTGCCAGCAGCCAAGGGTCACAGAGCAATCAGCCCCAGCATTTT
clone_size: once; v_call: TRBV6-5; j_call: TRBJ1-1; d_call: .; cdr3_aa: CASSYLVRGPTEAFF; cdr3_nt: TGTGCCAGCAGTTACCTGGTTCGAGGGCCCACTGAAGCTTTCTTT
clone_size: .; v_call: TRBV7-2; j_call: TRBJ1-5; d_call: TRBD1; cdr3_aa: CASRLDRGGSNQPQHF; cdr3_nt: TGTGCCAGCAGGTTGGACAGGGGCGGTAGCAATCAGCCCCAGCATTTT
clone_size: .; v_call: TRBV4-1; j_call: TRBJ1-3; d_call: .; cdr3_aa: CASSQVSGPNTIYF; cdr3_nt: TGCGCCAGCAGCCAAGTCTCGGGTCCGAACACCATATATTTT
clone_size: .; v_call: TRBV9; j_call: TRBJ2-5; d_call: TRBD2; cdr3_aa: CASSVAGGEETQYF; cdr3_nt: TGTGCCAGCAGCGTAGCGGGGGGGGAAGAGACCCAGTACTTC
clone_size: .; v_call: TRBV28; j_call: TRBJ2-7; d_call: .; cdr3_aa: CASSLTAGSYEQYF; cdr3_nt: TGTGCCAGCAGTTTAACAGCCGGCTCCTACGAGCAGTACTTC
clone_size: .; v_call: TRBV5-1; j_call: TRBJ2-3; d_call: TRBD2; cdr3_aa: CASSWLAGGSDTQYF; cdr3_nt: TGCGCCAGCAGCTGGCTAGCGGGAGGGTCAGATACGCAGTATTTT
clone_size: once; v_call: TRBV5-4; j_call: TRBJ2-5; d_call: TRBD1; cdr3_aa: CASSGQGSAETQYF; cdr3_nt: TGTGCCAGCAGCGGACAGGGGTCAGCGGAGACCCAGTACTTC
clone_size: .; v_call: TRBV18; j_call: TRBJ1-1; d_call: .; cdr3_aa: CASSRYQGDVMNTEAFF; cdr3_nt: TGTGCCAGCTCACGGTACCAAGGGGATGTCATGAACACTGAAGCTTTCTTT
clone_size: .; v_call: TRBV9; j_call: TRBJ2-7; d_call: .; cdr3_aa: CASSPSHAPGLGEQYF; cdr3_nt: TGTGCCAGCAGCCCCTCCCATGCCCCAGGGTTAGGCGAGCAGTACTTC
clone_size: .; v_call: TRBV30; j_call: TRBJ2-5; d_call: .; cdr3_aa: CAWRMGLPGGETQYF; cdr3_nt: TGTGCCTGGAGGATGGGACTCCCCGGAGGAGAGACCCAGTACTTC
clone_size: .; v_call: TRBV9; j_call: TRBJ1-1; d_call: .; cdr3_aa: CASGVGGAFF; cdr3_nt: TGTGCCAGTGGGGTAGGAGGAGCTTTCTTT
clone_size: .; v_call: TRBV11-3; j_call: TRBJ2-7; d_call: TRBD1; cdr3_aa: CASSTNDRATPCF; cdr3_nt: TGTGCCAGCAGCACTAACGACAGGGCCACCCCTTGCTTC
clone_size: .; v_call: TRBV7-8; j_call: TRBJ2-7; d_call: .; cdr3_aa: CASSHGRNYEQYF; cdr3_nt: TGTGCCAGCAGCCACGGTCGAAACTACGAGCAGTACTTC
clone_size: .; v_call: TRBV19; j_call: TRBJ1-1; d_call: .; cdr3_aa: CASSIRERWGVAFF; cdr3_nt: TGTGCCAGTAGCATAAGGGAACGCTGGGGGGTGGCTTTCTTT
clone_size: .; v_call: TRBV7-9; j_call: TRBJ2-2; d_call: .; cdr3_aa: CASSTRLVHTGELFF; cdr3_nt: TGTGCCAGCAGCACCCGACTAGTTCACACCGGGGAGCTGTTTTTT
clone_size: .; v_call: TRBV6-6; j_call: TRBJ2-3; d_call: TRBD1; cdr3_aa: CASSHPGQGPDTQYF; cdr3_nt: TGTGCCAGCAGTCATCCGGGACAGGGGCCAGATACGCAGTATTTT
clone_size: .; v_call: TRBV19; j_call: TRBJ1-2; d_call: .; cdr3_aa: CASSPEDYGYTF; cdr3_nt: TGTGCCAGTTCCCCGGAGGACTATGGCTACACCTTC
clone_size: .; v_call: TRBV28; j_call: TRBJ2-1; d_call: TRBD2; cdr3_aa: CASSKERGRTNEQFF; cdr3_nt: TGTGCCAGCAGCAAGGAGCGGGGGAGGACCAATGAGCAGTTCTTC
clone_size: .; v_call: TRBV9; j_call: TRBJ2-1; d_call: TRBD2; cdr3_aa: CASSELAGGLDEQFF; cdr3_nt: TGTGCCAGCAGCGAATTAGCGGGGGGGCTCGATGAGCAGTTCTTC
clone_size: .; v_call: TRBV29-1; j_call: TRBJ1-3; d_call: .; cdr3_aa: CSVSMGAGPGNTIYF; cdr3_nt: TGCAGCGTTTCCATGGGGGCAGGGCCTGGAAACACCATATATTTT